These 13 T cell receptor beta chains were all obtained from the same sample, sequenced in a study of shared clonotypes between healthy human individuals. Sequencing was performed with immunoSEQ multiplex PCR; in TCRdb, only in-frame clones are kept and a portion is missing. The sample lists about 2 million clones; 90% to 95% were seen once. The sequenced sample consisted of naive CD4+ T cells sorted from blood. Subset here: CD45RA+ positively selected. Receptors originate from a man between 18 and 29 years old in good health.

This clone appeared a single time. The gene calls are TRBV15 and TRBJ2-7; D perhaps matches TRBD1 (5 bases). The CDR3 runs to 14 residues. Germline V gene sequence: CDR1 LNHNV, CDR2 YYDKDF (reference sequence). V lost 4 bases and J 1 base, leaving 11 bases between the germline ends. CDR3: CATSKSDTSYEQYF. The CDR3 DNA reads as TGTGCCACCAGCAAATCGGACACGTCCTACGAGCAGTACTTC.

The chain couples TRBV27 to TRBJ2-3; a possible D gene is TRBD1 (5 bases). Germline values: CDR1 MNHEY, CDR2 SMNVEV (reference sequence). The ends were cut back, 5 bases at V and 2 bases at J, with 14 bases in the middle. The CDR3 loop spans 15 amino acids. CDR3: CASSPRGHLTDTQYF. CDR3 in DNA: TGTGCCAGCAGTCCTAGGGGCCATCTCACAGATACGCAGTATTTT.

The genes are TRBV11-3 and TRBJ2-2, with TRBD2 identical over 10 bases. Germline CDR1 and CDR2: SGHNT and YENEEA. J was trimmed by 0 bases and V by 8 bases; bases with no gene match: 6. CDR3 size: 16 residues. CDR3 sequence reads: CASSGSGGSNTGELFF. DNA for the CDR3: TGTGCCAGCTCTGGTAGCGGGGGGTCGAACACCGGGGAGCTGTTTTTT.

Comments on this clone: A read error may explain this, as a much larger clone is one base away. This rearrangement joins TRBV30 to TRBJ1-2; weak D call: TRBD1 (5 bases). V gave up 2 bases and J gave up 2 bases, with 15 bases separating them. Germline V gives CDR1 GTSNPN, CDR2 SVGIG (reference sequence). This CDR3 comprises 15 residues. The DNA of the CDR3 is TGTGCCTGGAGTTTCGATAAAAGACAGAACTATGGCTACACCTTC. Protein sequence: CAWSFDKRQNYGYTF.

In this sample, this clone turned up a few times. The chain combines TRBV6-5 with TRBJ1-5, with 9 bases fitting TRBD1. The length of the CDR3 is 12 residues. The junction had 0 bases not matched to a gene; V was cut back by 6 bases and J by 6 bases. Germline lookup yields CDR1 MNHEY and CDR2 SVGAGI. The chain's CDR3 is CASRQGAQPQHF. The CDR3 region has the DNA TGTGCCAGCAGACAGGGGGCTCAGCCCCAGCATTTT.

This clone was counted a single time. The genes are TRBV15 and TRBJ2-1, with 12 bases fitting TRBD2. Trimming removed 1 base from V and 2 bases from J; junction bases left unmatched: 0. The CDR3 is 16 residues long. Germline V gives CDR1 LNHNV, CDR2 YYDKDF (reference sequence). CDR3: CATSRGLAGAYNEQFF. Written as DNA, the CDR3 is TGTGCCACCAGCAGAGGACTAGCGGGAGCCTACAATGAGCAGTTCTTC. The full variable domain, its missing parts supplied by reference TRBV15 and TRBJ2-1, is DAMVIQNPRYQVTQFGKPVTLSCSQTLNHNVMYWYQQKSSQAPKLLFHYYDKDFNNEADTPDNFQSRRPNTSFCFLDIRSPGLGDTAMYLCATSRGLAGAYNEQFFGPGTRLTVL.

This sequence joins TRBV7-8 and TRBJ2-1; 7 nucleotides line up with TRBD2. The CDR3 has 16 amino acids. The V segment lost 3 bases and the J segment 4 bases; nucleotides outside the gene matches: 9. Per the germline V gene, CDR1 is SGHVS and CDR2 is FQNEAQ. The CDR3 loop is CASSLAGGSGYNEQFF. The CDR3 DNA reads TGTGCCAGCAGCTTGGCTGGCGGGAGCGGATACAATGAGCAGTTCTTC.

The chain employs TRBV30 and TRBJ2-5, with TRBD2 matching 7 bases. The germline V gene has CDR1 GTSNPN and CDR2 SVGIG (reference sequence). This CDR3 has 15 residues. V was clipped by 4 bases and J by 1 base; unmatched bases: 9. The CDR3 nucleotides read TGTGCCTGGACCCTAGCGGCCCTCTCCCAAGAGACCCAGTACTTC. Translation gives CAWTLAALSQETQYF.

This clone was counted a single time. This chain joins TRBV4-1 and TRBJ1-1; 8 bases are a match to TRBD1. V lost 0 bases to trimming and J lost 1 base; unmatched junction nucleotides: 7. Germline lookup yields CDR1 MGHRA and CDR2 YSYEKL. The CDR3 consists of 17 residues. CDR3: CASSQDLSGQGNTEAFF. The CDR3 DNA sequence: TGCGCCAGCAGCCAAGATCTATCTGGACAGGGGAACACTGAAGCTTTCTTT.

The genes are TRBV6-1 and TRBJ1-6; D unclear. The CDR3 is 15 residues long. CDR1 is MNHNS and CDR2 is SASEGT in the germline V gene. V was shortened by 4 bases and J by 8 bases, with 15 bases between the two germline ends. The CDR3 is CASSVAGGWDSPLHF. CDR3 in DNA: TGTGCCAGCAGTGTCGCAGGAGGATGGGATTCACCCCTCCACTTT.

V gene TRBV5-6 combines with J gene TRBJ2-3; 8 bases are a match to TRBD2. The germline V gene has CDR1 SGHDT and CDR2 YYEEEE. V lost 2 bases, J lost 0 bases, and 2 bases stayed unmatched. There are 15 residues in the CDR3. CDR3: CASSLLAVSTDTQYF. The DNA for the CDR3 is TGTGCCAGCAGCTTACTAGCGGTTAGCACAGATACGCAGTATTTT.

This rearrangement joins TRBV2 to TRBJ1-6; D ambiguous. This CDR3 is 14 amino acids long. The germline CDR1 and CDR2 sequences are SNHLY and FYNNEI. V was clipped by 4 bases and J by 0 bases, with 4 bases between them. CDR3 nucleotide sequence: TGTGCCAGCAGTGGGTACTCCTATAATTCACCCCTCCACTTT. This translates into CASSGYSYNSPLHF.

The V gene is TRBV11-2, the J gene TRBJ2-5; no clear D. This CDR3 contains 12 residues. Between the trimmed V and J ends, which lost 5 bases and 1 base, there was a span of 5 bases. Germline CDR1 SGHAT, CDR2 FQNNGV. CDR3 nucleotide sequence: TGTGCCAGCAGCCTACCCCAAGAGACCCAGTACTTC. As protein: CASSLPQETQYF. The full variable domain, with the rest looked up from reference TRBV11-2 and TRBJ2-5, is EAGVAQSPRYKIIEKRQSVAFWCNPISGHATLYWYQQILGQGPKLLIQFQNNGVVDDSQLPKDRFSAERLKGVDSTLKIQPAKLEDSAVYLCASSLPQETQYFGPGTRLLVL.